These 9 T cell receptor beta chains were all obtained from the same sample, sequenced in a study of regulatory T cells in long-lasting Graves disease. Time point denoted: newly diagnosed GD, antithyroid drugs for less than 3 months. PBMC RNA served as the TCR library source. CDR3 regions were amplified by Arm-PCR using iRepertoire HTBI primers to build TCR beta libraries. Via MiXCR, TCRdb re-called the multiplex PCR reads, giving one row per CDR3 protein. This sample has fewer than 400,000 distinct CDR3 sequences, with about a sixth found just once. Here the sequenced sample was peripheral blood mononuclear cells (PBMCs), taken at new diagnosis, from a patient treated with antithyroid drugs. The origin of the receptors is a female donor with Graves disease.

The gene calls are TRBV6-2 or TRBV6-3 and TRBJ2-7; D may be TRBD2 (5 bases). Germline values: CDR1 MNHEY, CDR2 SVGEGT. V was shortened by 5 bases and J by 1 base, with 15 bases between the two germline ends. The CDR3 extends over 15 amino acids. Here the CDR3 DNA reads TGTGCCAGCAGTGAAGCCACTAGACCATCCTACGAGCAGTACTTC. Its protein product is CASSEATRPSYEQYF.

This clonotype came up many times. The V and J genes are TRBV2 and TRBJ2-3, with unresolved D. This CDR3 has 14 amino acids. The germline CDR1 and CDR2 sequences are SNHLY and FYNNEI. Trimming cost V 6 bases and J 2 bases, with 12 bases left between them. In DNA form, the CDR3 reads TGTGCCAGCAGCCAAGGCGGAGCCACAGATACGCAGTATTTT. Translating gives CASSQGGATDTQYF.

This chain connects TRBV2 to TRBJ2-5; 8 nucleotides agree with TRBD2. The CDR3 runs to 15 residues. The germline V gene encodes CDR1 SNHLY and CDR2 FYNNEI. J lost 4 bases, V lost 6 bases, and 10 bases had no gene match. For the CDR3, the DNA is TGTGCCAGCAGGATTAGCGGGATTCAGGGAGAGACCCAGTACTTC. Protein product: CASRISGIQGETQYF.

This clonotype was counted many times. The chain joins TRBV2 to TRBJ1-5; unclear D gene. V lost 6 bases and J 4 bases, leaving 16 bases between the germline ends. The CDR3 extends over 15 amino acids. Germline CDR1 is SNHLY and CDR2 is FYNNEI. The CDR3 DNA reads TGTGCCAGCAGCTTTCTAGGAGGGTTGAATCAGCCCCAGCATTTT. The encoded protein is CASSFLGGLNQPQHF.

This clonotype was counted only a few times. The chain employs TRBV30 and TRBJ2-7; possible D gene TRBD2, 6 bases. Trimming took 3 bases from V and 6 from J, leaving 18 bases between them. Germline values: CDR1 GTSNPN, CDR2 SVGIG (reference sequence). CDR3 length: 14 residues. The CDR3 DNA follows: TGTGCCTGGAGGGAGGGAGGAGGCTTGGGCGAGCAGTACTTC. As protein: CAWREGGGLGEQYF.

In DNA form, the CDR3 reads TGTGCCAGCAGTTACGATCGGGAGGGCTTTGAAAAACTGTTTTTT. Its protein product is CASSYDREGFEKLFF. The chain has TRBV6-5 and TRBJ1-4; D not resolved. The CDR3 contains 15 residues. Between the trimmed V and J ends, which lost 2 bases and 7 bases, there was a span of 14 bases. Germline loops: CDR1 MNHEY, CDR2 SVGAGI.

This clonotype was detected ten times or more. The chain uses TRBV6-2 or TRBV6-3 and TRBJ1-5; maybe TRBD1 (6 bases). From germline, CDR1 is MNHEY and CDR2 SVGEGT. The CDR3 loop spans 14 amino acids. The ends were cut back, 6 bases at V and 4 bases at J, with 13 bases in the middle. The CDR3: CASSIGQSNQPQHF. The CDR3 nucleotides read TGTGCCAGCAGCATCGGACAGAGTAATCAGCCCCAGCATTTT.

The rearrangement links TRBV12-3 or TRBV12-4 to TRBJ2-1; 7 bases map to TRBD1. This CDR3 is built from 14 residues. Losses at the gene ends were 6 bases for V and 9 bases for J; bases not matched to a gene: 11. CDR3 sequence reads: CASRPSGGVSEQFF. Here the CDR3 DNA reads TGTGCCAGCAGGCCATCAGGGGGAGTTAGTGAGCAGTTCTTC.

This clonotype was counted at least ten times. The rearrangement joins TRBV12-3 or TRBV12-4 to TRBJ2-1; TRBD1 might be the D (6 bases). This CDR3 comprises 14 residues. V lost 1 base and J 9 bases, leaving 13 bases between the germline ends. Here the CDR3 DNA reads TGTGCCAGCAGTTTAGGCTCCGTAGGGGGTGAGCAGTTCTTC. Translating it yields CASSLGSVGGEQFF.